These 26 T cell receptor beta chains originate from one sample sequenced in a study of cytomegalovirus exposure and HLA in healthy donors. Primers included in the PCR were 60 Vbeta and 13 Jbeta primers. Only in-frame clones appear in the TCRdb table, and some are missing; sequencing was by immunoSEQ multiplex PCR. Listed are roughly 120,000 clones; roughly 1% falls within the top ten. Sequencing used PBMCs. The receptors were gathered from a man aged 18 to 35 in good health and CMV-seronegative.

CDR3 amino acids: CASSLGQGNSNQPQHF. CDR3 DNA: TGTGCCAGCAGCTTAGGACAGGGGAATAGCAATCAGCCCCAGCATTTT. The J gene is TRBJ1-5, the V gene TRBV7-9; TRBD1 agrees at 8 bases. V dropped 1 base and J dropped 0; count of bases not matched to a gene: 2. This CDR3 spans 16 amino acids. Germline CDR1 and CDR2: SEHNR and FQNEAQ (reference sequence). Full variable domain (rest looked up from reference TRBV7-9 and TRBJ1-5): DTGVSQNPRHKITKRGQNVTFRCDPISEHNRLYWYRQTLGQGPEFLTYFQNEAQLEKSRLLSDRFSAERPKGSFSTLEIQRTEQGDSAMYLCASSLGQGNSNQPQHFGDGTRLSIL.

The rearrangement links TRBV14 to TRBJ1-5; D unclear. This CDR3 is 13 amino acids long. Trimming cost V 4 bases and J 4 bases, with 8 bases left between them. The germline V gene has CDR1 SGHDN and CDR2 FVKESK. CDR3 sequence reads: CASSRKRNQPQHF. The DNA for the CDR3 is TGTGCCAGCAGCCGAAAGAGAAATCAGCCCCAGCATTTT.

The chain couples TRBV28 to TRBJ1-3, with D possibly matching TRBD1 (5 bases). Germline V lookup: CDR1 MDHEN, CDR2 SYDVKM. V was clipped by 4 bases and J by 2 bases, with 9 bases between them. The CDR3 loop spans 14 amino acids. The CDR3 loop reads CASSSGGAGNTIYF. Written as DNA, the CDR3 is TGTGCCAGCAGTTCGGGAGGGGCTGGAAACACCATATATTTT.

This chain links TRBV5-6 with TRBJ1-5, with 8 bases lining up with TRBD1. V lost 1 base and J lost 6; bases outside the gene matches: 6. Germline CDR1 and CDR2: SGHDT and YYEEEE. The CDR3 has 15 residues. CDR3 loop: CASSLFGQGSQPQHF. DNA for the CDR3: TGTGCCAGCAGCTTGTTCGGACAGGGAAGTCAGCCCCAGCATTTT.

The chain carries TRBV13 and TRBJ2-1; D may be TRBD2 (5 bases). Germline V CDR1 and CDR2: PRHDT, FYEKMQ (reference sequence). The CDR3 loop spans 13 amino acids. The V gene lost 3 bases and the J gene lost 5 bases, with 8 bases spanning the gap. The CDR3 loop reads CASSLAGHNEQFF. The CDR3 DNA sequence: TGTGCCAGCAGCTTGGCGGGTCACAATGAGCAGTTCTTC.

Concerning this clone itself: In the same sample, other DNA sequences code for this CDR3. V and J are TRBV28 and TRBJ2-7, with D possibly TRBD1 on 6 matching bases. The CDR3 sequence is 12 residues long. Trimming shortened V by 2 bases and J by 4 bases, and 6 bases separated the two germline ends. Germline loops: CDR1 MDHEN, CDR2 SYDVKM. The CDR3 DNA sequence: TGTGCCAGCAGTTTAACAGGGTACGAGCAGTACTTC. It codes for CASSLTGYEQYF.

V usage is TRBV5-4 and J usage is TRBJ2-3; no firm D call. Germline lookup yields CDR1 SGHNT and CDR2 YYREEE (reference sequence). Trimming stripped 2 bases from V and 4 bases from J, with 17 bases between. The CDR3 is 16 amino acids. CDR3 sequence reads: CASSFFSSSRADTQYF. DNA for the CDR3: TGTGCCAGCAGCTTCTTTTCTAGTAGCCGCGCAGATACGCAGTATTTT.

The V gene is TRBV4-1, the J gene TRBJ1-1, with TRBD1 matching 7 bases. Germline-derived CDR1 and CDR2 are MGHRA and YSYEKL. The CDR3 length is 13 residues. Losses at the gene ends were 3 bases for V and 9 bases for J; bases not matched to a gene: 7. DNA of the CDR3: TGCGCCAGCAGCCATCCAGACAGGGAAAAAGCTTTCTTT. Translated, it gives CASSHPDREKAFF.

The gene calls are TRBV2 and TRBJ1-3, with D unclear. The CDR3 has 16 residues. The V end lost 1 base, the J end lost 4 bases, and 14 bases lay between the germline ends. Looked up from germline, CDR1 is SNHLY and CDR2 is FYNNEI. The CDR3 DNA reads as TGTGCCAGCAGTGAAGGGGCCCCAGGATTGGGAAACACCATATATTTT. Encoded protein: CASSEGAPGLGNTIYF.

The chain's CDR3 is CASSPIGGAEGLAGGINEQYF. The CDR3 nucleotides are TGTGCCAGCAGCCCGATAGGGGGGGCTGAGGGACTAGCGGGGGGTATCAACGAGCAGTACTTC. The V call is TRBV7-8, the J call TRBJ2-7; 15 nucleotides match TRBD2. This CDR3 is 21 amino acids long. J gave up 5 bases and V 5 bases, and 22 bases lay outside the gene matches. CDR1 SGHVS and CDR2 FQNEAQ come from the germline V gene.

The CDR3 bases are TGTGCCAGTAGTATAGATGGACAGGGGCCCTACGAGCAGTACTTC. This encodes CASSIDGQGPYEQYF. The V and J genes are TRBV19 and TRBJ2-7; 9 bases are shared with TRBD1. CDR3 length equals 15 residues. Germline CDR1 is LNHDA and CDR2 is SQIVND (reference sequence). With V trimmed by 0 bases and J by 2 bases, 2 bases remained unmatched. The complete variable domain, with remaining parts taken from reference TRBV19 and TRBJ2-7, reads DGGITQSPKYLFRKEGQNVTLSCEQNLNHDAMYWYRQDPGQGLRLIYYSQIVNDFQKGDIAEGYSVSREKKESFPLTVTSAQKNPTAFYLCASSIDGQGPYEQYFGPGTRLTVT.

The chain employs TRBV29-1 and TRBJ1-1; a possible D gene is TRBD1 (6 bases). The CDR3 runs 14 residues. The V end lost 4 bases, the J end lost 0 bases, and 12 bases lay between the germline ends. Germline V gene lookup returns CDR1 SQVTM and CDR2 ANQGSEA. CDR3 residues: CSVGRTAMNTEAFF. The CDR3 DNA reads as TGCAGCGTTGGACGGACAGCCATGAACACTGAAGCTTTCTTT.

The genes are TRBV7-9 and TRBJ2-7, with D perhaps matching TRBD2 (5 bases). V was cut by 5 bases and J by 6 bases, with 14 bases left in between. Germline V gene lookup returns CDR1 SEHNR and CDR2 FQNEAQ (reference sequence). This CDR3 has 13 residues. CDR3 DNA sequence: TGTGCCAGCAGCGACCCCCGGGGTCGCGAGCAGTACTTC. It specifies CASSDPRGREQYF.

This chain connects TRBV29-1 to TRBJ2-1; 10 bases fit TRBD2. Trimming removed 3 bases from V and 5 bases from J; junction bases left unmatched: 13. Germline V lookup: CDR1 SQVTM, CDR2 ANQGSEA. The CDR3 runs to 17 residues. CDR3 bases: TGCAGCGTTGAGGCTAGCGGGAGAGGAGTAACAGACAATGAGCAGTTCTTC. Its protein is CSVEASGRGVTDNEQFF.

The genes are TRBV25-1 and TRBJ2-1, with 9 bases matching TRBD2. V gave up 1 base and J gave up 7 bases; unmatched junction bases: 14. This CDR3 has 18 amino acids. The germline V gene encodes CDR1 MGHDK and CDR2 SYGVNS. CDR3 in DNA: TGTGCCAGCAGTGAATGGGGGGGTAGCGGGAGAAGCGGTAATGAGCAGTTCTTC. It is translated as CASSEWGGSGRSGNEQFF.

The chain combines TRBV19 with TRBJ2-2; 7 bases line up with TRBD2. The germline CDR1 and CDR2 sequences are LNHDA and SQIVND (reference sequence). V lost 11 bases and J lost 4; bases outside the gene matches: 13. This CDR3 is built from 15 residues. The CDR3: CAASREYWSTGELFF. The CDR3 DNA reads TGTGCCGCTTCGCGGGAGTATTGGAGCACCGGGGAGCTGTTTTTT.

The genes are TRBV25-1 and TRBJ2-1; 8 bases are shared with TRBD2. The CDR3 consists of 15 residues. Per germline, CDR1 MGHDK and CDR2 SYGVNS. The junction had 9 bases not matched to a gene; V was cut back by 4 bases and J by 7 bases. The CDR3 nucleotides read TGTGCCAGCAGTGCGAACGGGGGGGCCGTGAATGAGCAGTTCTTC. This sequence encodes CASSANGGAVNEQFF.

V and J are TRBV19 and TRBJ1-1; weak D call: TRBD1 (6 bases). Germline V gene lookup returns CDR1 LNHDA and CDR2 SQIVND (reference sequence). V dropped 6 bases and J dropped 1 base, with 18 bases sitting between them. This CDR3 comprises 16 residues. CDR3 sequence (DNA): TGTGCCAGTAGAGGGGGACCCAGGCGACAGAACACTGAAGCTTTCTTT. It translates to CASRGGPRRQNTEAFF.

The chain joins TRBV5-1 to TRBJ2-3; unclear D gene. Trimming removed 4 bases from V and 0 bases from J, with 9 bases in between. Germline V gene lookup returns CDR1 SGHRS and CDR2 YFSETQ. This CDR3 has 14 residues. CDR3 nucleotide sequence: TGCGCCAGCAGCCGTGAAACTAGCACAGATACGCAGTATTTT. Protein product: CASSRETSTDTQYF. The variable domain in full, with the rest retrieved from reference TRBV5-1 and TRBJ2-3, is KAGVTQTPRYLIKTRGQQVTLSCSPISGHRSVSWYQQTPGQGLQFLFEYFSETQRNKGNFPGRFSGRQFSNSRSEMNVSTLELGDSALYLCASSRETSTDTQYFGPGTRLTVL.

This chain connects TRBV5-4 to TRBJ2-6; D not certain. Germline CDR1 is SGHNT and CDR2 is YYREEE (reference sequence). This CDR3 region has 17 residues. Trimming cost V 0 bases and J 0 bases, with 10 bases left between them. CDR3 nucleotide sequence: TGTGCCAGCAGCTTGGGAGGCCGCTACTCTGGGGCCAACGTCCTGACTTTC. Translating it yields CASSLGGRYSGANVLTF.

The genes are TRBV6-1 and TRBJ1-2; TRBD1 is a possible D gene (6 bases). The CDR3 is 13 amino acids. The germline V gene encodes CDR1 MNHNS and CDR2 SASEGT. Trimming pared 8 bases from V and 0 bases from J, leaving 10 bases between. Written as DNA, the CDR3 is TGTGCCAGCCACGGGACAACTAACTATGGCTACACCTTC. Translating it yields CASHGTTNYGYTF.

The genes are TRBV7-8 and TRBJ1-2; weak D call: TRBD1 (6 bases). Germline assignment: CDR1 SGHVS and CDR2 FQNEAQ. The V end was cut by 0 bases, the J end by 2 bases, with 10 bases between. This CDR3 is built from 15 residues. CDR3 region: CASSLAGGANYGYTF. As DNA, the CDR3 is TGTGCCAGCAGCTTAGCAGGGGGGGCAAACTATGGCTACACCTTC.

This chain connects TRBV18 to TRBJ1-1; 7 bases agree with TRBD1. This CDR3 spans 15 amino acids. J lost 1 base, V lost 8 bases, and 10 bases had no gene match. Germline lookup yields CDR1 KGHSH and CDR2 LQKENI. The CDR3 coding sequence is TGTGCCAGCGCTACAGGGGTCCCACCGAACACTGAAGCTTTCTTT. Its translation: CASATGVPPNTEAFF.

The chain employs TRBV5-6 and TRBJ1-3; TRBD1 is a possible D gene (5 bases). CDR3 length: 17 amino acids. Germline loops: CDR1 SGHDT, CDR2 YYEEEE. Trimming removed 2 bases from V and 2 bases from J, with 17 bases in between. The CDR3 region is CASSFRRGLGTGNTIYF. In DNA, the CDR3 is TGTGCCAGCAGCTTTCGTAGGGGCCTAGGAACTGGAAACACCATATATTTT.

CDR3 sequence (DNA): TGTGCCAGCAGCTTAGAGGTGGGGAGTACGGCTTTCTTT. Encoded protein: CASSLEVGSTAFF. The chain has TRBV11-2 and TRBJ1-1; no clear D. The CDR3 is made up of 13 amino acids. CDR1 and CDR2 from the germline V gene are SGHAT and FQNNGV. V was shortened by 0 bases and J by 11 bases, with 13 bases between the two germline ends.

For this clone: Other nucleotide sequences in the sample specify the same CDR3. The chain couples TRBV6-5 to TRBJ2-1; weak D call: TRBD2 (5 bases). The germline V gene has CDR1 MNHEY and CDR2 SVGAGI. V lost 5 bases and J 7 bases, leaving 9 bases between the germline ends. The CDR3 sequence is 12 residues long. The CDR3 nucleotides read TGTGCCAGCAGTCGGACTTATAATGAGCAGTTCTTC. Translated: CASSRTYNEQFF.